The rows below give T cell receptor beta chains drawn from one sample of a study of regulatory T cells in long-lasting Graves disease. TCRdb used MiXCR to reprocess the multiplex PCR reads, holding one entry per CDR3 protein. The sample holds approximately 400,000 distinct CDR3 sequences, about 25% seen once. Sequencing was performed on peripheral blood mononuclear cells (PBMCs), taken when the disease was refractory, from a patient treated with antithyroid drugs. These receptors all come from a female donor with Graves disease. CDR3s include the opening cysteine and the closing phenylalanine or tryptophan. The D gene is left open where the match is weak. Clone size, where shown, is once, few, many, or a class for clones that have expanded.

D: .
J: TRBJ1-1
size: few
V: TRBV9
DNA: TGTGCCAGCAGCCCCCTATTAGGGCGGGACACTGAAGCTTTCTTT
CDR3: CASSPLLGRDTEAFF

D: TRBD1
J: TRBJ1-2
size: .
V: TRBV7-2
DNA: TGTGCCAGCACTATAGACAGGGCTTCTAACTATGGCTACACCTTC
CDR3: CASTIDRASNYGYTF

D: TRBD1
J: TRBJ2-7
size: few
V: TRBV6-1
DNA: TGTGCCAGCAGTGAACTGGGGACAGACTACGAGCAGTACTTC
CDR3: CASSELGTDYEQYF

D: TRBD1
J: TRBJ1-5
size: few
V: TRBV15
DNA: TGTGCCACCAGCAGAGATTCAGGGGGACAGCCCCAGCATTTT
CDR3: CATSRDSGGQPQHF

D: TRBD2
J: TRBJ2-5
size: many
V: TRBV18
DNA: TGTGCCAGCTCACCTCCTAGCGGGGGTCAAGAGACCCAGTACTTC
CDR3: CASSPPSGGQETQYF

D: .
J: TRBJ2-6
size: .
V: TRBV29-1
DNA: TGCAGCGTTGACCAAGGGGGCTCTGGGGCCAACGTCCTGACTTTC
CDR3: CSVDQGGSGANVLTF

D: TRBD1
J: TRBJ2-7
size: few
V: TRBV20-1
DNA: TGCAGTGTCGCCAGGGGGAGTCTCAACGAGCAGTACTTC
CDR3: CSVARGSLNEQYF

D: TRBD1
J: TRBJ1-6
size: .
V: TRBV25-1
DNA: TGTGCCAGCAGTGATCCTGACAGGGGGCTAAGCTCCTATAATTCACCCCTCCACTTT
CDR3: CASSDPDRGLSSYNSPLHF

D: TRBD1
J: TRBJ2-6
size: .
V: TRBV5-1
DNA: TGCGCCAGCAGCTTAGGACAGGGGGCAGCTGGGGCCAACGTCCTGACTTTC
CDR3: CASSLGQGAAGANVLTF

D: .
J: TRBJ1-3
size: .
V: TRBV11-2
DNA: TGTGCCAGCAGCTTAGTTGGCCTTGGCGGAAACACCATATATTTT
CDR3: CASSLVGLGGNTIYF

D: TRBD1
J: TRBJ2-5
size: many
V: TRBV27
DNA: TGTGCCAGCAGCCAAAGACAGGGTCGACCCCTCCGAGAGACCCAGTACTTC
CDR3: CASSQRQGRPLRETQYF

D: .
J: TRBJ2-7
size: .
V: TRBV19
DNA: TGTGCCAGTAGCCCCGGACGATCTGCCGAGCAGTACTTC
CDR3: CASSPGRSAEQYF

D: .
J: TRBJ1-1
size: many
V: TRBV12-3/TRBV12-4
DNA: TGTGCCAGCAGTCAAACAGTAAGGGGGACTGAAGCTTTCTTT
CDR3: CASSQTVRGTEAFF

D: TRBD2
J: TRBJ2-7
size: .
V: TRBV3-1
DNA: TGTGCCAGCAGCCAAGAGACTAGCGGGAGGAGGTACGAGCAGTACTTC
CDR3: CASSQETSGRRYEQYF

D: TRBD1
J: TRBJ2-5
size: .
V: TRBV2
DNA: TGTGCCAGCAGCCCCGGACAGGGACCCAGAGAGACCCAGTACTTC
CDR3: CASSPGQGPRETQYF

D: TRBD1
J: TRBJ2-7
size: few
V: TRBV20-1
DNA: TGCAGTGCCCAGACAGGGGCCTCCTACGAGCAGTACTTC
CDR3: CSAQTGASYEQYF

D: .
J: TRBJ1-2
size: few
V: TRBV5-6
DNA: TGTGCCAGCAGCTCACGATTCGGCCAAGAAAATCAGGGCTACACCTTC
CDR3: CASSSRFGQENQGYTF

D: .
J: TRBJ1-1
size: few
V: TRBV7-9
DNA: TGTGCCAGCAGTTGGGGGGGCTTTAACACTGAAGCTTTCTTT
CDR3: CASSWGGFNTEAFF

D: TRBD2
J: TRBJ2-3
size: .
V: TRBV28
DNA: TGTGCCAGCAGCTTAGCCCCCACTAGCGGGAGTAGCACAGATACGCAGTATTTT
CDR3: CASSLAPTSGSSTDTQYF

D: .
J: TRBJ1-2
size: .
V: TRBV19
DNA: TGTGCCAGTAGCAACAGGGTGGAGGGTTATGGCTACACCTTC
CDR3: CASSNRVEGYGYTF

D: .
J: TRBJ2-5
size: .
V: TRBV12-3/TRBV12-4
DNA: TGTGCCAGCAGTTTTAGGGGTTGGGAGACCCAGTACTTC
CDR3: CASSFRGWETQYF

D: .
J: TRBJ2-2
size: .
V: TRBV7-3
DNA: TGTGCCAGCCAAAAGTATCCGAACACCGGGGAGCTGTTTTTT
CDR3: CASQKYPNTGELFF

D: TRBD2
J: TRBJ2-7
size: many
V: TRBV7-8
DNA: TGTGCCAGCAGCCCGGTAGCGGGAGGGCCCCACGAGCAGTACTTC
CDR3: CASSPVAGGPHEQYF

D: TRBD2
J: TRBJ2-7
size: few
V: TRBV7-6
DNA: TGTGCCAGCAGCCTCGGGACTAGCGGACAAGCCTACGAGCAGTACTTC
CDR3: CASSLGTSGQAYEQYF

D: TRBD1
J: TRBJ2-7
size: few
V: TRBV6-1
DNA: TGTGCCAGCAGTGAATCGACCGGGACAGGGGTTCTCTACGAGCAGTACTTC
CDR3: CASSESTGTGVLYEQYF